The rows below give T cell receptor beta chains drawn from one sample of a study of shared clonotypes between healthy human individuals. Assay used: immunoSEQ multiplex PCR; TCRdb lists only in-frame clones, some missing. The sample lists roughly 2,000,000 clones, about 93% occurring once. The material sequenced was naive CD8+ T cells from PBMCs. These receptors all stem from a man between 18 and 35 years old in good health. Some clones in this sample may be carry-over from other donors' samples. The CDR3 runs from the conserved cysteine through the conserved F or W. The D gene is left open where the match is weak. Clone size is stated in some rows and not others, as once, few, many or a class when expanded.

cdr3_aa: CASSWLRGSSYNEQFF
cdr3_length: 16
d_call: NA
j_call: TRBJ2-1
v_call: TRBV5-1
clone_size: NA

cdr3_aa: CASREISRTGGDQPQHF
cdr3_length: 17
d_call: TRBD1
j_call: TRBJ1-5
v_call: TRBV19
clone_size: once

cdr3_aa: CASSYSEGGGEQYF
cdr3_length: 14
d_call: TRBD2
j_call: TRBJ2-7
v_call: TRBV6-5
clone_size: NA

cdr3_aa: CASRGEGMNTEAFF
cdr3_length: 14
d_call: NA
j_call: TRBJ1-1
v_call: TRBV6-5
clone_size: NA

cdr3_aa: CASSPREDGELFF
cdr3_length: 13
d_call: NA
j_call: TRBJ2-2
v_call: TRBV11-1
clone_size: NA

cdr3_aa: CASSLAQGASGYTF
cdr3_length: 14
d_call: TRBD1
j_call: TRBJ1-2
v_call: TRBV7-9
clone_size: NA

cdr3_aa: CASSTNGRAWGEQYF
cdr3_length: 15
d_call: TRBD2
j_call: TRBJ2-7
v_call: TRBV6-6
clone_size: NA

cdr3_aa: CSVADRLSNQPQHF
cdr3_length: 14
d_call: NA
j_call: TRBJ1-5
v_call: TRBV29-1
clone_size: few

cdr3_aa: CASSQDNPRGGTEAFF
cdr3_length: 16
d_call: NA
j_call: TRBJ1-1
v_call: TRBV4-3
clone_size: NA

cdr3_aa: CASSLELQGNYGYTF
cdr3_length: 15
d_call: NA
j_call: TRBJ1-2
v_call: TRBV19
clone_size: NA

cdr3_aa: CASQRWGDHDEQFF
cdr3_length: 14
d_call: NA
j_call: TRBJ2-1
v_call: TRBV28
clone_size: NA

cdr3_aa: CASSLGVNSPLHF
cdr3_length: 13
d_call: NA
j_call: TRBJ1-6
v_call: TRBV6-5
clone_size: NA

cdr3_aa: CASSQVSGGNTEAFF
cdr3_length: 15
d_call: TRBD1
j_call: TRBJ1-1
v_call: TRBV4-1
clone_size: NA

cdr3_aa: CASSQDGLAGSLHVKQFF
cdr3_length: 18
d_call: TRBD2
j_call: TRBJ2-1
v_call: TRBV4-2
clone_size: NA

cdr3_aa: CAIRATVNTEAFF
cdr3_length: 13
d_call: NA
j_call: TRBJ1-1
v_call: TRBV10-3
clone_size: NA

cdr3_aa: CASSPIGRANTEAFF
cdr3_length: 15
d_call: NA
j_call: TRBJ1-1
v_call: TRBV7-8
clone_size: NA

cdr3_aa: CASSLATGVNEQFF
cdr3_length: 14
d_call: TRBD1
j_call: TRBJ2-1
v_call: TRBV28
clone_size: NA

cdr3_aa: CASSAPGGSSYNEQFF
cdr3_length: 16
d_call: NA
j_call: TRBJ2-1
v_call: TRBV9
clone_size: NA

cdr3_aa: CASSQGQGNSPLHF
cdr3_length: 14
d_call: TRBD1
j_call: TRBJ1-6
v_call: TRBV27
clone_size: NA

cdr3_aa: CASSLTYFEQFF
cdr3_length: 12
d_call: NA
j_call: TRBJ2-1
v_call: TRBV11-2
clone_size: NA

cdr3_aa: CASSPGAYNEQFF
cdr3_length: 13
d_call: NA
j_call: TRBJ2-1
v_call: TRBV27
clone_size: NA

cdr3_aa: CASSPSLAGIVHNEQFF
cdr3_length: 17
d_call: NA
j_call: TRBJ2-1
v_call: TRBV7-6
clone_size: NA

cdr3_aa: CASSENWGAARYGYTF
cdr3_length: 16
d_call: NA
j_call: TRBJ1-2
v_call: TRBV6-1
clone_size: NA

cdr3_aa: CASSYRDRGKQETQYF
cdr3_length: 16
d_call: TRBD1
j_call: TRBJ2-5
v_call: TRBV5-6
clone_size: NA

cdr3_aa: CASSLNDRARPSADEQYF
cdr3_length: 18
d_call: TRBD1
j_call: TRBJ2-7
v_call: TRBV28
clone_size: NA

cdr3_aa: CASSGRDRDYETQYF
cdr3_length: 15
d_call: TRBD1
j_call: TRBJ2-5
v_call: TRBV7-9
clone_size: NA

cdr3_aa: CASSPGNQETQYF
cdr3_length: 13
d_call: NA
j_call: TRBJ2-5
v_call: TRBV18
clone_size: NA

cdr3_aa: CASSLGEVPASLSGNTIYF
cdr3_length: 19
d_call: NA
j_call: TRBJ1-3
v_call: TRBV7-9
clone_size: NA

cdr3_aa: CASSADLRTDLAFF
cdr3_length: 14
d_call: NA
j_call: TRBJ1-1
v_call: TRBV2
clone_size: NA

cdr3_aa: CASSSTSGTYEQYF
cdr3_length: 14
d_call: TRBD2
j_call: TRBJ2-7
v_call: TRBV7-9
clone_size: NA

cdr3_aa: CASSDYRTEETQYF
cdr3_length: 14
d_call: NA
j_call: TRBJ2-5
v_call: TRBV28
clone_size: NA

cdr3_aa: CASSLFAPTAQETQYF
cdr3_length: 16
d_call: NA
j_call: TRBJ2-5
v_call: TRBV11-2
clone_size: once

cdr3_aa: CASSFRGAMEPQHF
cdr3_length: 14
d_call: TRBD1
j_call: TRBJ1-5
v_call: TRBV27
clone_size: NA